Below, 19 T cell receptor beta chains from the same sample are listed, as sequenced in a study of blood T cell repertoires in COVID-19. Clones were sequenced by immunoSEQ multiplex PCR, and TCRdb holds only the in-frame ones, with some missing. The sample holds roughly 180,000 clones; just over 85% are singletons and the top ten take roughly 8%. Sequenced material: peripheral blood. Receptors originate from a man aged 60 to 69 with acute or convalescent COVID-19.

This chain uses TRBV12-3 or TRBV12-4 with TRBJ2-2; D gene ambiguous. The CDR3 sequence is 11 residues long. Trimming stripped 7 bases from V and 5 bases from J, with 5 bases between. CDR3 coding DNA: TGTGCCAGCACCCTGACCGGGGAGCTGTTTTTT. Translated: CASTLTGELFF.

V and J are TRBV14 and TRBJ1-6; no definite D call. Germline V gene sequence: CDR1 SGHDN, CDR2 FVKESK. This CDR3 comprises 11 residues. The V gene lost 4 bases and the J gene lost 14 bases, with 9 bases spanning the gap. For the CDR3, the DNA is TGTGCCAGCAGCCTAAGGAGTGCCCTCCACTTT. Its translation is CASSLRSALHF.

This clone showed up just once. The rearrangement joins TRBV28 to TRBJ2-5; TRBD1 matches 7 bases. Germline loops: CDR1 MDHEN, CDR2 SYDVKM. The CDR3 runs 16 residues. V lost 8 bases, J lost 3 bases, and 15 bases stayed unmatched. The CDR3 region is CASGAFASGGEETQYF. DNA of the CDR3: TGTGCCAGCGGAGCCTTTGCTTCAGGGGGTGAAGAGACCCAGTACTTC.

The J gene is TRBJ1-1, the V gene TRBV7-9; 7 nucleotides line up with TRBD1. The CDR3 runs 12 residues. The junction had 4 bases not matched to a gene; V was cut back by 5 bases and J by 7 bases. The germline CDR1 and CDR2 sequences are SEHNR and FQNEAQ (reference sequence). CDR3 nucleotide sequence: TGTGCCAGCAGCACAGGGGCTGTTGAAGCTTTCTTT. Its translation: CASSTGAVEAFF.

V usage is TRBV7-3 and J usage is TRBJ2-1; 9 bases match TRBD1. The germline CDR1 and CDR2 sequences are SGHTA and FQGTGA. J gave up 4 bases and V 4 bases, and 5 bases lay outside the gene matches. The CDR3 consists of 15 residues. The CDR3 reads CASSSAGTGYNEQFF. DNA for the CDR3: TGTGCCAGCAGCTCCGCCGGGACAGGGTACAATGAGCAGTTCTTC.

V usage is TRBV6-5 and J usage is TRBJ1-4; no reliable D call. The V end lost 8 bases, the J end lost 0 bases, and 10 bases lay between the germline ends. The CDR3 runs 14 residues. CDR1 MNHEY and CDR2 SVGAGI come from the germline V gene. Written as DNA, the CDR3 is TGTGCCAGCCGTTTGAGTGCAACTAATGAAAAACTGTTTTTT. This translates into CASRLSATNEKLFF.

This chain links TRBV18 with TRBJ2-1, with 8 bases identical to TRBD1. The germline CDR1 and CDR2 sequences are KGHSH and LQKENI. The V segment lost 6 bases and the J segment 7 bases; nucleotides outside the gene matches: 11. The CDR3 runs to 15 residues. The CDR3 DNA reads as TGTGCCAGCTCCCGACTACCGGACAGGGAAAATGAGCAGTTCTTC. This gives the protein CASSRLPDRENEQFF.

The V gene is TRBV21-1, the J gene TRBJ2-2; the table's D gene call, TRBD2, was not cross checked with the DNA. TRBV21-1 is listed as a pseudogene. The CDR3 totals 16 residues. The CDR3 sequence is CASSKGGSGATGELFF. For the CDR3, the DNA is TGTGCCAGCAGCAAAGGAGGTAGCGGAGCAACCGGGGAGCTGTTTTTT.

The chain employs TRBV4-1 and TRBJ1-4; 9 bases agree with TRBD1. CDR3 length: 15 residues. The V segment lost 4 bases and the J segment 7 bases; nucleotides outside the gene matches: 7. CDR1 and CDR2 from the germline V gene are MGHRA and YSYEKL. CDR3 DNA sequence: TGCGCCAGCAGCCCCGGACAGGGGAGGACTGAAAAACTGTTTTTT. It is translated as CASSPGQGRTEKLFF.

The chain is built from TRBV18 and TRBJ1-6; D is unclear. Trimming cost V 3 bases and J 7 bases, with 4 bases left between them. Germline V CDR1 and CDR2: KGHSH, LQKENI. CDR3 length: 12 amino acids. DNA for the CDR3: TGTGCCAGCTCACCGGAGAATTCACCCCTCCACTTT. Translation: CASSPENSPLHF.

The rearrangement links TRBV25-1 to TRBJ1-2; 7 bases fit TRBD1. The CDR3 has 15 amino acids. V lost 4 bases to trimming and J lost 8 bases; unmatched junction nucleotides: 13. Germline V gene data show CDR1 as MGHDK and CDR2 as SYGVNS. For the CDR3, the DNA is TGTGCCAGCAGTGGCCTAGGGGGCCTCCTGAGGGGCTACACCTTC. It codes for CASSGLGGLLRGYTF.

The rearrangement links TRBV20-1 to TRBJ1-1; tentative D call: TRBD1 (5 bases). The germline V gene has CDR1 DFQATT and CDR2 SNEGSKA (reference sequence). Deletions cut 3 bases from V and 3 bases from J, with 8 bases between. This CDR3 contains 12 residues. The CDR3 DNA reads as TGCAGTGCTAGTAGGACACACACTGAAGCTTTCTTT. It encodes CSASRTHTEAFF.

This rearrangement joins TRBV28 to TRBJ2-7; D is perhaps TRBD2 (5 bases). Germline assignment: CDR1 MDHEN and CDR2 SYDVKM. Trimming removed 7 bases from V and 4 bases from J, with 14 bases in between. The CDR3 is 13 residues long. The CDR3 here is CASKAREKYEQYF. The CDR3 region has the DNA TGTGCCAGCAAAGCCCGGGAAAAATACGAGCAGTACTTC.

This rearrangement joins TRBV6-5 to TRBJ1-3, with unresolved D. The CDR3 covers 12 residues. In germline, CDR1 is MNHEY, CDR2 SVGAGI. The V end was cut by 7 bases, the J end by 0 bases, with 4 bases between. As DNA, the CDR3 is TGTGCCAGCACCAACTCTGGAAACACCATATATTTT. The encoded protein is CASTNSGNTIYF.

This rearrangement joins TRBV5-1 to TRBJ2-2, with D possibly being TRBD2 (6 bases). Trimming shortened V by 4 bases and J by 0 bases, and 13 bases separated the two germline ends. CDR3 length: 16 amino acids. The V gene's germline CDR1 is SGHRS and CDR2 YFSETQ. The CDR3 DNA sequence: TGCGCCAGCAGCAAGGACCCGGGGGCGAACACCGGGGAGCTGTTTTTT. Translation: CASSKDPGANTGELFF.

V gene TRBV7-9 combines with J gene TRBJ1-4, with TRBD1 identical over 10 bases. In germline, CDR1 is SEHNR, CDR2 FQNEAQ (reference sequence). The CDR3 runs 15 residues. The V and J ends lost 5 bases and 5 bases, in that order; junction bases with no gene match: 5. The CDR3 DNA reads TGTGCCAGCAGCCGAGGGGGACAGGGGAATGAAAAACTGTTTTTT. Translated: CASSRGGQGNEKLFF.

The V call is TRBV7-6, the J call TRBJ2-1; the D gene is possibly TRBD1 (5 bases). CDR1 is SGHVS and CDR2 is FNYEAQ in the germline V gene. Trimming removed 1 base at V and 3 bases at J, with 10 bases between. The CDR3 runs to 15 residues. The CDR3 nucleotides read TGTGCCAGCAGCTTAGATGACAGAATCTACAATGAGCAGTTCTTC. Translated, it gives CASSLDDRIYNEQFF.

This chain connects TRBV19 to TRBJ1-4, with D unresolved. Deletions cut 3 bases from V and 6 bases from J, with 11 bases between. Germline V gene data show CDR1 as LNHDA and CDR2 as SQIVND (reference sequence). The CDR3 is 14 amino acids. CDR3 in amino acids: CASSIIGLDEKLFF. CDR3 sequence (DNA): TGTGCCAGTAGTATTATCGGGTTGGATGAAAAACTGTTTTTT.

J is TRBJ2-5 and V is TRBV6-5, with 9 bases lining up with TRBD1. Germline assignment: CDR1 MNHEY and CDR2 SVGAGI. The J segment lost 5 bases and the V segment lost 6 bases, leaving 4 bases of the junction unmatched. The CDR3 is 13 amino acids. CDR3 nucleotide sequence: TGTGCCAGCAGCCGGGACAGGGACGAGACCCAGTACTTC. Its protein is CASSRDRDETQYF.